One T cell receptor (beta chain) is described in this entry. This sample is drawn from a study of blood T cell repertoires in COVID-19. About the research overall: Donors in the United States, Italy and Spain gave samples during acute or convalescent COVID-19. The cDNA or gDNA used as material had been derived from T cells, B-cell-depleted T cells, or PBMCs.

Under the authors' procedure: By means of reference gene primer amplification, nucleated cell counts were estimated. Assay used: immunoSEQ multiplex PCR; TCRdb lists only in-frame clones, some missing. V and J calls and clone size are as listed in that table; D and trimming were resolved from the DNA. The repertoire includes roughly 61,000 clones, approximately 90% of them detected once, and approximately 16% sits in the top ten. With 7 bases removed from V and 3 bases from J, the gap between germline ends came to 12 bases. The CDR3 sequence is 13 residues long. The sequenced sample was peripheral blood. The J gene is TRBJ1-2, the V gene TRBV12-3 or TRBV12-4; possibly TRBD1 for D (6 bases). The origin of this receptor is a man older than 75 with acute or convalescent COVID-19. CDR3 nucleotides: TGTGCCAGCACCCCGGGGGGCGACTATGGCTACACCTTC. Residues: CASTPGGDYGYTF.